This T cell receptor (beta chain) comes out of a study of early T cells in non-severe SARS-CoV-2 infection. Study-wide context: With bulk RNA from unsorted whole blood as input, sequencing yielded unpaired chains.

Unique molecular identifiers were attached to individual cDNA molecules. TCRdb reprocessed the 5' RACE reads via MiXCR and lists one record per CDR3 protein. The top ten hold more than 3.5% of the sample, which has over 60,000 distinct CDR3 sequences, 13% seen once. About this clonotype: Its cognate antigen is unknown.

Study observations and caveats: The matching step, a VDJdb search, favored anti-spike CD8 responses and missed private and CD4 specificities.

This CDR3 spans 16 amino acids. The V and J ends lost 1 base and 2 bases, in that order; junction bases with no gene match: 3. The germline CDR1 and CDR2 sequences are SGHTA and FQGTGA. The J gene is TRBJ2-1, the V gene TRBV7-3; 9 nucleotides align to TRBD2. The receptor's source is an adult who was a healthcare worker with PCR-confirmed SARS-CoV-2 infection or an uninfected control (not recorded which). The sequenced sample consisted of whole blood. This chain's CDR3 is CASSLSLAGAYNEQFF. The CDR3 region has the DNA TGTGCCAGCAGCTTAAGTTTAGCGGGGGCCTACAATGAGCAGTTCTTC.